The rows below give T cell receptor beta chains drawn from one sample of a study of T cell responses to AZD1222 COVID-19 vaccine. Using immunoSEQ multiplex PCR, the repertoire was profiled, and TCRdb retains in-frame clones only, with some absent. The table has 100,000 to 150,000 clones, 90% seen once; the top ten hold around 7.2%. Source: peripheral blood, taken on day 0 of AZD1222 vaccination. Every receptor here comes from an adult in good health. Both conserved end residues are part of each CDR3. D genes are given only for firm matches. Only part of the rows carry a size: once, few, many, or a class if the clone is expanded.

>.|TRBJ2-3|.|TRBV5-8
TGTGCCAGCAGCTCGTTAGCGACTGAAGTAGATACGCAGTATTTT
CASSSLATEVDTQYF
>.|TRBJ1-1|once|TRBV7-9
TGTGCCAGCAGCTTAACGAGTAACACTGAAGCTTTCTTT
CASSLTSNTEAFF
>.|TRBJ1-6|few|TRBV2
TGTGCCAGCCTCGAGACAGGAGCCTATAATTCACCCCTCCACTTT
CASLETGAYNSPLHF
>.|TRBJ1-5|.|TRBV19
TGTGCCAGTAGTATACTCGGACAGAGCTATAGCAATCAGCCCCAGCATTTT
CASSILGQSYSNQPQHF
>.|TRBJ1-3|.|TRBV6-6
TGTGCCAGCTCCTCAGGGACTGGAAACACCATATATTTT
CASSSGTGNTIYF
>TRBD1|TRBJ2-1|.|TRBV7-3
TGTGCCAGCAGCTTAACGTTCGCAGGGGGAGCGAATGAGCAGTTCTTC
CASSLTFAGGANEQFF
>.|TRBJ1-5|once|TRBV4-1
TGCGCCAGCAGCCAAGTTGGGTCAAGGCAGCCCCAGCATTTT
CASSQVGSRQPQHF
>.|TRBJ1-1|.|TRBV30
TGTGCCTGGAGTGTAGCCGACAGGCCGTCGAGTGAAGCTTTCTTT
CAWSVADRPSSEAFF
>.|TRBJ1-1|.|TRBV19
TGTGCCAGTAGTATCGCGACGGCAGGTCCCACTGAAGCTTTCTTT
CASSIATAGPTEAFF
>.|TRBJ1-6|few|TRBV3-1/TRBV3-2
TGTGCCAGCAGTCCCATGGGGGGAAGTTCACCCCTCCACTTT
CASSPMGGSSPLHF
>TRBD1|TRBJ1-1|.|TRBV5-1
TGCGCCAGCAGCCCTTCGACAGGGAGAGACACTGAAGCTTTCTTT
CASSPSTGRDTEAFF
>.|TRBJ2-1|.|TRBV7-2
TGTGCCAGCAGGGAACCCGGGACGGTATCCAATGAGCAGTTCTTC
CASREPGTVSNEQFF
>TRBD1|TRBJ2-3|.|TRBV10-2
TGCGCCAGCAGGCGCTGGACAGGGGATGGGGACACAGATACGCAGTATTTT
CASRRWTGDGDTDTQYF
>.|TRBJ2-7|.|TRBV5-1
TGCGCCAGCGCGTTAGCGGATGACTACGAGCAGTACTTC
CASALADDYEQYF
>TRBD1|TRBJ2-5|.|TRBV5-5
TGTGCCAGCAGCCTCTCGGACAGGGGAGAGACCCAGTACTTC
CASSLSDRGETQYF
>.|TRBJ1-6|.|TRBV6-5
TGTGCCAGTAAGGGTAATTCACCCCTCCACTTT
CASKGNSPLHF
>.|TRBJ2-7|once|TRBV7-9
TGTGCCAGCAGCCCAATATCGGGACACCACGAGCAGTACTTC
CASSPISGHHEQYF
>.|TRBJ1-5|.|TRBV5-8
TGTGCCAGCAGCACCCAGAGGGGACAGCCCCAGCATTTT
CASSTQRGQPQHF